Listed here are 2 T cell receptor beta chains from one sample, sequenced in a study of T cell responses to AZD1222 COVID-19 vaccine. Method: immunoSEQ multiplex PCR; TCRdb's copy keeps in-frame clones and lacks some. The sample holds 200,000 or so clones; about 90% are singletons and the top ten take approximately 2.7%. Sample: peripheral blood, taken on day 0 of MenACWY control vaccination. The receptors were gathered from an adult in good health.

The chain joins TRBV28 to TRBJ2-7, with a tentative D call TRBD1 (6 bases). V was shortened by 5 bases and J by 4 bases, with 12 bases between the two germline ends. Per the germline V gene, CDR1 is MDHEN and CDR2 is SYDVKM. The CDR3 is made up of 13 amino acids. The CDR3 protein is CASSRGKGYEQYF. DNA for the CDR3: TGTGCCAGCAGTAGGGGGAAGGGGTACGAGCAGTACTTC.

This chain uses TRBV6-5 with TRBJ1-2; D is unclear. The CDR3 contains 14 residues. Trimming took off 6 bases at V and 4 bases at J, with 15 bases between the two ends. CDR1 is MNHEY, CDR2 SVGAGI, per germline. The CDR3 protein is CASSNRESFYGYTF. CDR3 nucleotide sequence: TGTGCCAGCAGCAACCGTGAGAGTTTCTATGGCTACACCTTC.